This T cell receptor beta chain originates from a study of radiotherapy plus CTLA-4 blockade in lung cancer. Study-wide context: With 30% to 40% of patients having disease control, objective responses were seen in less than 20%. General study results and limits: The authors reported that early blood T cell clone dynamics, with interferon-beta, best predicted response. Researchers report tumor-derived TCR clones expanding in blood after radiotherapy plus ipilimumab.

About this clone: Antigen specificity is unknown.

Repertoires were generated with immunoSEQ multiplex PCR, while TCRdb's copy carries only in-frame clones and drops some. The table lists about 39,000 clones, just under 80% of them singletons, with less than 25% in the top ten. CDR1 and CDR2 (germline): LGHNA, YNFKEQ. V lost 4 bases, J lost 9 bases, and 19 bases lay in between. CDR3 length equals 16 residues. This specimen was peripheral blood, taken from a patient treated with radiotherapy plus ipilimumab. This TCR was recovered from a human donor with non-small cell lung cancer that progressed on radiotherapy plus ipilimumab. J is TRBJ1-6 and V is TRBV4-2, with D unresolved. As DNA, the CDR3 is TGTGCCAGCAGCCGAGAACCGGGATTAGAAGTTTCACCCCTCCACTTT. Amino acids: CASSREPGLEVSPLHF.